This record looks at one T cell receptor beta chain sequence and its context. RNA, at roughly 0.45 to 1 ug, was reverse transcribed with random hexamers. An immunoSEQ multiplex PCR generated amplified TCR beta CDR3 products spanning 54 Vbeta and 13 Jbeta. TCRdb processed the immunoSEQ multiplex PCR reads anew with MiXCR; each CDR3 protein has one entry. The table lists about 120,000 distinct CDR3 sequences, around nine tenths of them singletons. This sample stems from a study of CD8 T cells in Susac syndrome. Germline V gene data show CDR1 as DFQATT and CDR2 as SNEGSKA (reference sequence). This CDR3 is 11 amino acids long. Trimming removed 0 bases from V and 11 bases from J, with 10 bases in between. As controls, healthy donors matched for age and sex were used. Negative isolation yielded CD4+ and CD8+ T cells, and FACS enriched TEMRA cells.

The V and J genes are TRBV20-1 and TRBJ1-2; D gene uncertain. Sequenced: CD4+ T cells from PBMCs. The receptor's source is a human donor in good health. The CDR3 protein is CSARDDSAYTF. CDR3 in DNA: TGCAGTGCTAGAGACGACTCCGCTTACACCTTC.